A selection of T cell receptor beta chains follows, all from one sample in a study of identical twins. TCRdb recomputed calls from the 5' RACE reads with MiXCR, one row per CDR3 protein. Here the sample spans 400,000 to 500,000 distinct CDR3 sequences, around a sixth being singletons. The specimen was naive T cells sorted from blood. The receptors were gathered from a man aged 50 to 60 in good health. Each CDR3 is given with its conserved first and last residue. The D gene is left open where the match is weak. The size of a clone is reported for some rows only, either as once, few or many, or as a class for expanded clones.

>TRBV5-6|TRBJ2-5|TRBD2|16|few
TGTGCCAGCAGCCTGGGACTAGCGCCAGGAGGGGAGACCCAGTACTTC
CASSLGLAPGGETQYF
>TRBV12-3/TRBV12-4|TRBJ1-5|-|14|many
TGTGCCAGCAGCCTTGTCAGGGCCGGTCAGCCCCAGCATTTT
CASSLVRAGQPQHF
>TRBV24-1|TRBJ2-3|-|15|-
TGTGCCACCAGCCACCTAGCCCTGGGGGCAGATACGCAGTATTTT
CATSHLALGADTQYF
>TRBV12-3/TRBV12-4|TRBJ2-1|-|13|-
TGTGCCAGCAGTAGCCTCAGGGTTGGGGAGCAGTTCTTC
CASSSLRVGEQFF
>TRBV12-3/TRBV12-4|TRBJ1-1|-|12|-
TGTGCCAGCAGTTTTTTGCGGACTGAAGCTTTCTTT
CASSFLRTEAFF
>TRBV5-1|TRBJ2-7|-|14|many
TGCGCCAGCAGCATTGGAACCGGGATGTACGAGCAGTACTTC
CASSIGTGMYEQYF
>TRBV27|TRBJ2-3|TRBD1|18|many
TGTGCCAGCAGTTTCACCCCTCCCGGACAGGGTTATACAGATACGCAGTATTTT
CASSFTPPGQGYTDTQYF
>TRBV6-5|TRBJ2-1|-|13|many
TGTGCCAGCGGTCTAGCTCCCTACAATGAGCAGTTCTTC
CASGLAPYNEQFF
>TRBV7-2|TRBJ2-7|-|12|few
TGTGCGAGTCGCCGGGGACGGTACGAGCAGTACTTC
CASRRGRYEQYF
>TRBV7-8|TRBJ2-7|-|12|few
TGTGCCAGCAGCTTTCAGAATTACGAGCAGTACTTC
CASSFQNYEQYF
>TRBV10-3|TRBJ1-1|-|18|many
TGTGCCATCAGTGAGGGAAGACAGCTAATTCGGGCGAACACTGAAGCTTTCTTT
CAISEGRQLIRANTEAFF
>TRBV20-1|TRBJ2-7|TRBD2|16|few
TGCAGTGCTAGAGAGAGGCCCCTGAGCGGGAGTTACGAGCAGTACTTC
CSARERPLSGSYEQYF
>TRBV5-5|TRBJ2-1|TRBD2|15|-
TGTGCCAGCAGCATAGTCAGCGGGAGGGTAGGTGAGCAGTTCTTC
CASSIVSGRVGEQFF
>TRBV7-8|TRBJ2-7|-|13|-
TGTGCCAGCAGTTGGAGTTACGGTGACGAGCAGTACTTC
CASSWSYGDEQYF
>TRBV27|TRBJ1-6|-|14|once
TGTGCCAGCAGTTTGGGGGGAGGAAATTCACCCCTCCACTTT
CASSLGGGNSPLHF
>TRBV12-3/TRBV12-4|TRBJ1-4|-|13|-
TGTGCCAGCAAGCAGTCAGGGGAAGAAAAACTGTTTTTT
CASKQSGEEKLFF
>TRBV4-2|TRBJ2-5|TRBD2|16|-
TGTGCCAGCAGCCAAGGGATAGCGGGAGCGGGAGAGACCCAGTACTTC
CASSQGIAGAGETQYF
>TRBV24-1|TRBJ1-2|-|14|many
TGTGCCACCAGGGACTCAGGGGCTAACTATGGCTACACCTTC
CATRDSGANYGYTF
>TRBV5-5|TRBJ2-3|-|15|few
TGTGCCAGCAGCTTGGATTCTCGGGGACGCGGGACGCAGTATTTT
CASSLDSRGRGTQYF
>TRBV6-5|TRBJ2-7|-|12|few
TGTGCCAGCAGTGTCCGGGGGTACGAGCAGTACTTC
CASSVRGYEQYF
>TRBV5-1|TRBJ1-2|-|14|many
TGCGCCAGCAGCTTGGAGGGCGGGGCGCGGGGCTACACCTTC
CASSLEGGARGYTF
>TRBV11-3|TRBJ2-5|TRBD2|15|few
TGTGCCAGCAGCTTACTGGCGGGAGCGGGAGAGACCCAGTACTTC
CASSLLAGAGETQYF
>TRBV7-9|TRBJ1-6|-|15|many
TGTGCCAGCAGCCCCCCGGGTCTATATAATTCACCCCTCCACTTT
CASSPPGLYNSPLHF
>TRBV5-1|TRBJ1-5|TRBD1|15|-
TGCGCCAGCAGCTTGGGGGGGACAGGGAGTCAGCCCCAGCATTTT
CASSLGGTGSQPQHF